The clone carrying this T cell receptor (beta chain) showed up just once. Its antigen is currently unknown. Clones were sequenced by immunoSEQ multiplex PCR, and TCRdb holds only the in-frame ones, with some missing. The profile shows roughly 79,000 clones, about 90% of them singletons. The germline V gene has CDR1 MNHNY and CDR2 SVGAGI (reference sequence). There are 13 residues in the CDR3. V gave up 2 bases and J gave up 6 bases, with 10 bases separating them. The data belong to a study of OX40 agonist ivuxolimab in advanced cancers. Study information: Ivuxolimab, an agonistic anti-OX40 (CD134) antibody, was given to patients.

The study's findings and limits: Some of the nonresponding patients also showed low levels of normalized T-cell clonal expansion. With doses of 0.1 to 3.0 mg/kg, CD4+ and CD8+ blood T cells had undergone clonal expansion by week 6.

The sequenced sample was CD4+ or CD8+ T cells sorted from blood, obtained in a trial of the OX40 agonist ivuxolimab. The TCR originated in an adult with an advanced solid tumor such as melanoma, head and neck, liver or kidney cancer. The chain couples TRBV6-6 to TRBJ1-2; D not certain. CDR3 sequence: CASSYEDSDGYTF. CDR3 bases: TGTGCCAGCAGTTACGAGGATTCTGATGGCTACACCTTC.